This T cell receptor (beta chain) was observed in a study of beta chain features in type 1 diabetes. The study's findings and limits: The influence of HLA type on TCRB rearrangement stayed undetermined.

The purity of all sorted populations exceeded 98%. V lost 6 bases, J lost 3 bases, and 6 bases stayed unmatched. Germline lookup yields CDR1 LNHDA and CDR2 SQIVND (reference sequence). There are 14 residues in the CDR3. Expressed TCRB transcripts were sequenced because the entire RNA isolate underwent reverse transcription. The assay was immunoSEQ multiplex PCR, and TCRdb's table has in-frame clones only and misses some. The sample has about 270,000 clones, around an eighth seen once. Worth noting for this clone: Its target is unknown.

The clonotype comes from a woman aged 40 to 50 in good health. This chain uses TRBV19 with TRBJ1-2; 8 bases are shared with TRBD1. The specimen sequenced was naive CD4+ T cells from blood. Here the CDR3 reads CASRPTGGDYGYTF. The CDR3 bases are TGTGCCAGTAGGCCTACAGGGGGAGACTATGGCTACACCTTC.